The T cell receptor beta chain under discussion was sequenced for a study of blood T cell repertoires in COVID-19. The germline V and J ends were trimmed by 8 bases and 7 bases, with 21 bases remaining between them. The CDR3 totals 14 residues. Per germline, CDR1 MNHNY and CDR2 SVGAGI (reference sequence). Clones were sequenced by immunoSEQ multiplex PCR, and TCRdb holds only the in-frame ones, with some missing. The sample holds roughly 65,000 clones, around 80% seen once. Sequenced sample: peripheral blood. This TCR derives from a man at least 80 years old with acute or convalescent COVID-19. The chain uses TRBV6-6 and TRBJ2-7, with D perhaps TRBD2 (7 bases). CDR3 coding DNA: TGTGCCAGCTTCGAAACGGGGAAGGGGGGGGAGCAGTACTTC. It translates to CASFETGKGGEQYF.